The 4 T cell receptor beta chains below were found in one sample sequenced in a study of T cell repertoires in cytomegalovirus infection. TCRdb ran MiXCR on the reads and lists one entry per CDR3 protein. The top ten clones hold under 8.5% of a sample with roughly 630,000 distinct CDR3 sequences, about 24% of them seen once. Material: CD8+ T cells from PBMCs. These TCRs come from a human donor in good health (CMV status not recorded). Some clones in this sample may be carry-over from other donors' samples.

As to this clonotype: A clone one base away is much larger, so this may be a read error. The rearrangement links TRBV12-3 or TRBV12-4 to TRBJ1-5; D is possibly TRBD1 (5 bases). The CDR3 is 15 amino acids. CDR3 residues: CASRDRSMSNQPRHF. The CDR3 coding sequence is TGTGCCAGCCGGGACCGAAGTATGAGCAATCAGCCCCGGCATTTT.

This clonotype occurred many times. This sequence joins TRBV6-1 and TRBJ2-1, with 7 bases identical to TRBD1. The CDR3 has 14 residues. Germline values: CDR1 MNHNS, CDR2 SASEGT. V lost 5 bases and J lost 9; bases outside the gene matches: 10. CDR3 in amino acids: CASSPQTGASEQFF. The CDR3 region has the DNA TGTGCCAGCAGTCCGCAAACAGGGGCCAGTGAGCAGTTCTTC.

The table lists this clonotype with a few counts. The J gene is TRBJ2-7, the V gene TRBV7-3, with D perhaps being TRBD1 or TRBD2 (5 bases each). Germline CDR1 and CDR2: SGHTA and FQGTGA. Trimming stripped 5 bases from V and 0 bases from J, with 17 bases between. The CDR3 loop spans 16 amino acids. The chain's CDR3 is CASSALGVGPSYEQYV. The CDR3 coding sequence is TGTGCCAGCAGCGCCTTGGGGGTTGGGCCCTCCTACGAGCAGTACGTC.

Comment on this clonotype: Compared with germline, one end of the junction differs, possibly owing to a read error. The V and J genes are TRBV5-1 and TRBJ1-5, with D unclear. The germline CDR1 and CDR2 sequences are SGHRS and YFSETQ. This CDR3 contains 14 residues. In nucleotides, the CDR3 is TGCGCCAGCAGCTTTGACGGAAGCAATCAGCCCCAGCGTTTT. It yields the protein CASSFDGSNQPQRF.